Below, 14 T cell receptor beta chains from the same sample are listed, as sequenced in a study of T cells in localized non-small cell lung cancer. Generated by immunoSEQ multiplex PCR, the TCRdb table keeps only in-frame clones and is missing some. The table includes 45,000 to 60,000 clones, over 75% detected once. This sample comprised peripheral blood, obtained before any cancer treatment. Receptors were obtained from a female donor older than 55 with stage II squamous cell lung carcinoma.

This chain joins TRBV6-5 and TRBJ1-1; D gene ambiguous. Trimming took 6 bases from V and 1 from J, leaving 12 bases between them. Germline V gene data show CDR1 as MNHEY and CDR2 as SVGAGI. The CDR3 runs 14 residues. This CDR3 reads CASRPPTKNTEAFF. In DNA form, the CDR3 reads TGTGCCAGCAGGCCGCCGACGAAGAACACTGAAGCTTTCTTT.

The V and J genes are TRBV5-6 and TRBJ1-1; no reliable D call. CDR3 length: 14 amino acids. Trimming removed 0 bases at V and 4 bases at J, with 10 bases between. Germline V gene data show CDR1 as SGHDT and CDR2 as YYEEEE. CDR3 DNA: TGTGCCAGCAGCTTGGATTTGGTATCCACTGAAGCTTTCTTT. Its protein is CASSLDLVSTEAFF.

This clone appeared once. The rearrangement links TRBV2 to TRBJ1-2; D uncertain. The CDR3 spans 15 residues. Trimming pared 6 bases from V and 0 bases from J, leaving 14 bases between. Germline CDR1 and CDR2: SNHLY and FYNNEI. The chain's CDR3 is CASSPRTASNYGYTF. CDR3 nucleotide sequence: TGTGCCAGCAGCCCGAGGACGGCCTCTAACTATGGCTACACCTTC.

The chain combines TRBV27 with TRBJ2-7, with D possibly being TRBD1 (5 bases). Trimming left V 2 bases short and J 5 bases short, with 7 bases between. CDR1 is MNHEY, CDR2 SMNVEV, per germline (reference sequence). This CDR3 has 12 residues. CDR3 amino acids: CASSLVGHEQYF. Here the CDR3 DNA reads TGTGCCAGCAGTTTAGTGGGGCACGAGCAGTACTTC.

This clone has at least ten counts. The junction departs from germline at one end; a sequencing error may be responsible. This chain links TRBV10-3 with TRBJ1-1, with D unresolved. The CDR3 length is 12 residues. CDR1 ENHRY and CDR2 SYGVKD come from the germline V gene. The CDR3 region is CAISDMDLGWLF. Here the CDR3 DNA reads TGTGCCATCAGTGATATGGACCTAGGGTGGCTCTTT.

DNA for the CDR3: TGTGCCAGCTCACCTAAGGACTATGGCTACACCTTC. Protein sequence: CASSPKDYGYTF. This chain links TRBV18 with TRBJ1-2; no firm D call. V shed 3 bases and J shed 3 bases, with 5 bases lying between them. CDR3 length equals 12 residues. Germline CDR1 and CDR2: KGHSH and LQKENI.

To note about this clone: This sample includes further DNA sequences coding for the same CDR3. DNA of the CDR3: TGTGCCAGCAGTGTAAGGGCAGGAGAGACCCAGTACTTC. It translates to CASSVRAGETQYF. V gene TRBV6-4 combines with J gene TRBJ2-5; unclear D gene. The CDR3 loop spans 13 amino acids. Trimming took 4 bases from V and 4 from J, leaving 10 bases between them. Germline V gene data show CDR1 as MRHNA and CDR2 as SNTAGT.

The chain joins TRBV20-1 to TRBJ2-3, with 7 positions matching TRBD1. Trimming removed 8 bases from V and 6 bases from J; junction bases left unmatched: 5. This CDR3 comprises 11 residues. CDR1 DFQATT and CDR2 SNEGSKA come from the germline V gene (reference sequence). CDR3 region: CSRQGTDTQYF. CDR3 coding DNA: TGCAGTCGACAGGGAACCGATACGCAGTATTTT.

This clone occurred once. The gene calls are TRBV7-9 and TRBJ2-5; no reliable D call. The CDR3 totals 12 residues. Germline V lookup: CDR1 SEHNR, CDR2 FQNEAQ (reference sequence). V shed 7 bases and J shed 2 bases, with 8 bases lying between them. The CDR3 nucleotides are TGTGCCAGCACAGGAGTTCAAGAGACCCAGTACTTC. This sequence encodes CASTGVQETQYF.

The V gene is TRBV28, the J gene TRBJ1-3; no definite D call. In germline, CDR1 is MDHEN, CDR2 SYDVKM. CDR3 length: 17 amino acids. V lost 4 bases to trimming and J lost 1 base, with 17 bases between them. The CDR3: CASSSPSRTRSGNTIYF. CDR3 nucleotide sequence: TGTGCCAGCAGTTCCCCGTCCCGGACTAGGTCTGGAAACACCATATATTTT.

This clone was found once. The chain combines TRBV5-1 with TRBJ2-3, with 7 positions matching TRBD2. V was pared by 4 bases and J by 0 bases, with 5 bases of the junction left unmatched. Germline V CDR1 and CDR2: SGHRS, YFSETQ. This CDR3 spans 15 amino acids. The CDR3 is CASSLAGVSTDTQYF. In DNA, the CDR3 is TGCGCCAGCAGCCTGGCGGGGGTTAGCACAGATACGCAGTATTTT.

This clone is classed as medium-sized. V usage is TRBV25-1 and J usage is TRBJ1-1; maybe TRBD1 (5 bases). V dropped 1 base and J dropped 0 bases, with 9 bases sitting between them. The CDR3 runs 15 residues. In germline, CDR1 is MGHDK, CDR2 SYGVNS. CDR3 loop: CASSEFEGLNTEAFF. As DNA, the CDR3 is TGTGCCAGCAGTGAATTTGAGGGGTTGAACACTGAAGCTTTCTTT. The full variable domain, its missing parts supplied by reference TRBV25-1 and TRBJ1-1, is EADIYQTPRYLVIGTGKKITLECSQTMGHDKMYWYQQDPGMELHLIHYSYGVNSTEKGDLSSESTVSRIRTEHFPLTLESARPSHTSQYLCASSEFEGLNTEAFFGQGTRLTVV.

The chain uses TRBV19 and TRBJ1-2; the D is unclear. The CDR3 is made up of 12 amino acids. Germline V lookup: CDR1 LNHDA, CDR2 SQIVND (reference sequence). V was trimmed by 7 bases and J by 4 bases, leaving 10 bases between them. The CDR3 DNA reads as TGTGCCAGTAAACCGAGCCGCTATGGCTACACCTTC. Translating gives CASKPSRYGYTF.

The genes are TRBV6-5 and TRBJ1-1; TRBD1 matches 7 bases. The CDR3 length is 14 residues. V dropped 5 bases and J dropped 4; count of bases not matched to a gene: 7. The germline V gene has CDR1 MNHEY and CDR2 SVGAGI. CDR3 amino acids: CASSGRQGGTEAFF. The CDR3 nucleotides are TGTGCCAGCAGTGGCCGACAGGGCGGCACTGAAGCTTTCTTT.